This is a list of T cell receptor beta chains from one sample in a study of blood T cell repertoires in COVID-19. Sequencing used immunoSEQ multiplex PCR; TCRdb keeps in-frame clones, though not all of them. Among under 200,000 clones, approximately 86% were seen once, and the ten largest hold around 24%. Sequenced: PBMCs or T cells enriched from blood (not recorded which). The origin of the receptors is a woman aged 40 to 55 in a cohort exposed to, infected with or recovered from COVID-19 (not recorded which). Both conserved end residues are part of each CDR3. The D gene is left open where the match is weak. Rows give clone size only sometimes, using once, few, many, or a class for an expanded clone.

DNA | CDR3 | size | V | D | J
TGTGCCAGCAGCCCCGAGGGTAGCGGGATGGAGCAGTACTTC | CASSPEGSGMEQYF | . | TRBV11-2 | TRBD2 | TRBJ2-7
TGTGCCAGCAGTTCCCCTGTGGAGATGCGTAACTATGGCTACACCTTC | CASSSPVEMRNYGYTF | few | TRBV28 | . | TRBJ1-2
TGTGCCAGCAGCCCCGACCCCGGGACAGGGGATACGCAGTATTTT | CASSPDPGTGDTQYF | . | TRBV5-5 | TRBD1 | TRBJ2-3
TGTGCCAGCAGTTCCAGCGGGATCACAGATACGCAGTATTTT | CASSSSGITDTQYF | . | TRBV6-5 | TRBD2 | TRBJ2-3
TGCGCCAGCAGCTTGGGGCGATCAGGCACTGAAGCTTTCTTT | CASSLGRSGTEAFF | . | TRBV5-1 | . | TRBJ1-1
TGCGCCAGCAGCCAGGACAGGGGAGTCACAGATACGCAGTATTTT | CASSQDRGVTDTQYF | . | TRBV5-1 | TRBD1 | TRBJ2-3
TGTGCCAGCAGCCCATTACGGTCCAGCGGGAGGAACACCGGGGAGCTGTTTTTT | CASSPLRSSGRNTGELFF | . | TRBV11-2 | TRBD2 | TRBJ2-2
TGTGCCAGCAGAAAGGGTCAAAACGCCGGGACAGACCTCTCTGGGGCCAACGTCCTGACTTTC | CASRKGQNAGTDLSGANVLTF | . | TRBV27 | TRBD1 | TRBJ2-6
TGTGCCAGCAGCACACAGGGGGCCCCCTACGAGCAGTACTTC | CASSTQGAPYEQYF | . | TRBV25-1 | TRBD1 | TRBJ2-7
TGTGCCAGCGGTGGGACTGCAAGAGGCTACACCTTC | CASGGTARGYTF | once | TRBV21-1 | . | TRBJ1-2
TGTGCCACCAGCGCACCGGGACAGGGGAACTATGGCTACACCTTC | CATSAPGQGNYGYTF | . | TRBV24-1 | TRBD1 | TRBJ1-2
TGTGCCAGCAGTTTACCTAGCGGCCTCACAGATACGCAGTATTTT | CASSLPSGLTDTQYF | . | TRBV28 | TRBD2 | TRBJ2-3
TGTGCCAGCAGTGAACCGAATCAGCCCCAGCATTTT | CASSEPNQPQHF | once | TRBV2 | . | TRBJ1-5
TGTGCCAGCAGAGAGCGAAACACCATATATTTT | CASRERNTIYF | . | TRBV2 | . | TRBJ1-3
TGTGCTAGTGGTTTGGTACTGAACCAGCCCCAGCATTTT | CASGLVLNQPQHF | . | TRBV12-5 | . | TRBJ1-5
TGTGCCAGTAGTATCAGTCCAGGGGATGGCACAGATACGCAGTATTTT | CASSISPGDGTDTQYF | . | TRBV19 | . | TRBJ2-3
TGTGCCAGCAGTTCACCGGGGAAACCGATGAACACTGAAGCTTTCTTT | CASSSPGKPMNTEAFF | . | TRBV27 | . | TRBJ1-1
TGTGCCAGCAGCTTGGGGCTAGCGGGGAACACCGGGGAGCTGTTTTTT | CASSLGLAGNTGELFF | . | TRBV5-4 | TRBD2 | TRBJ2-2
TGCAGCGTTGAAGATGAAGCCGGGACTCTATACAATGAGCAGTTCTTC | CSVEDEAGTLYNEQFF | . | TRBV29-1 | . | TRBJ2-1
TGTGCCACCAGTGATCCAGGGGCGGATGAGCAGTTCTTC | CATSDPGADEQFF | . | TRBV24-1 | . | TRBJ2-1
TGTGCCAGCAGCCAAGAAGGGGCACCCGTCGGCTACACCTTC | CASSQEGAPVGYTF | . | TRBV3-1/TRBV3-2 | . | TRBJ1-2
TGTGCCAGCAGTGAAGTAGGGCTAGCGGGAGTAGAAGAGCAGTACTTC | CASSEVGLAGVEEQYF | . | TRBV6-1 | TRBD2 | TRBJ2-7
TGTGCCAGCAGTTGGGGGACCACAGGGTTAGGTGAAGCTTTCTTT | CASSWGTTGLGEAFF | few | TRBV27 | . | TRBJ1-1
TGTGCCAGCAGCAAATTCGGGACAGAAGCTTTCTTT | CASSKFGTEAFF | once | TRBV27 | . | TRBJ1-1
TGCGCCAGCAGTGGCGGGGTGACCTACGAGCAGTACTTC | CASSGGVTYEQYF | . | TRBV4-1 | . | TRBJ2-7
TGTGCCACCAGTGACAAGGGGGTTTTGAATGAGCAGTTCTTC | CATSDKGVLNEQFF | . | TRBV24-1 | . | TRBJ2-1
TGTGCCAGCAGCGTCAGCTCCTATAATTCACCCCTCCACTTT | CASSVSSYNSPLHF | . | TRBV9 | . | TRBJ1-6
TGTGCCAGCAGCTTAGGGACAGGCTCTAACTATGGCTACACCTTC | CASSLGTGSNYGYTF | . | TRBV13 | . | TRBJ1-2
TGTGCCACCGCAGCGGGGGGGAATCGAAATGAGCAGTTCTTC | CATAAGGNRNEQFF | . | TRBV19 | TRBD2 | TRBJ2-1
TGTGCCAGCAGCTTACTGATGACAGGGAACACTGAAGCTTTCTTT | CASSLLMTGNTEAFF | . | TRBV11-2 | . | TRBJ1-1
TGTGCCAGCAGCGCGGGACAGGCTTCCTACAATGAGCAGTTCTTC | CASSAGQASYNEQFF | . | TRBV13 | TRBD1 | TRBJ2-1
TGTGCCAGTAGCCTAGGCGTGGGTTCTCAAGAGACCCAGTACTTC | CASSLGVGSQETQYF | . | TRBV19 | . | TRBJ2-5
TGCGCCAGCAGCCGACATCCCGGGGAGGCCCCTAACGAGCAGTACTTC | CASSRHPGEAPNEQYF | once | TRBV4-3 | . | TRBJ2-7
TGTGCCAGCAGCAGACTAGCGGGAGCGGGCAATGAGCAGTTCTTC | CASSRLAGAGNEQFF | . | TRBV11-2 | TRBD2 | TRBJ2-1
TGTGCCAGCAGTTACCGGGTGGGACTAGCGGGAGAAAGTGAGCAGTTCTTC | CASSYRVGLAGESEQFF | . | TRBV6-2/TRBV6-3 | TRBD2 | TRBJ2-1
TGTGCCAGCAGCCCACTGCTGACAGGAAACACCATATATTTT | CASSPLLTGNTIYF | . | TRBV7-7 | . | TRBJ1-3
TGTGCCAGTAGTCGGACAGGGGAGAACACTGAAGCTTTCTTT | CASSRTGENTEAFF | . | TRBV19 | TRBD1 | TRBJ1-1
TGTGCCAGCAGCTTAGAAGGGACTAGCGGGAGGCGGGAGCAGTACTTC | CASSLEGTSGRREQYF | . | TRBV7-2 | TRBD2 | TRBJ2-7
TGTGCCAGCAGCTCCCAAGGCGGGGGACGGCAGCCCCAGCATTTT | CASSSQGGGRQPQHF | few | TRBV16 | . | TRBJ1-5
TGTGCCTGGAGAAGGGGGATGCCCTACGAGCAGTACTTC | CAWRRGMPYEQYF | . | TRBV30 | . | TRBJ2-7
TGTGCCACCAGTGAATTTTTGGGACAGGGGGAGAAGGAGACCCAGTACTTC | CATSEFLGQGEKETQYF | . | TRBV24-1 | TRBD1 | TRBJ2-5
TGTGCCAGCAGGTCTAGCGGGAGGGTATCCGAGCAGTACTTC | CASRSSGRVSEQYF | . | TRBV11-2 | TRBD2 | TRBJ2-7
TGTGCCAGCAGAGAGGGCACCGGGGAGCTGTTTTTT | CASREGTGELFF | . | TRBV6-5 | . | TRBJ2-2
TGCGCCAGCAGCCCTGGGCCATCCTACGAGCAGTACTTC | CASSPGPSYEQYF | once | TRBV4-1 | . | TRBJ2-7
TGTGCCAGCAGCTTAGCCCCAGGGGGGCGGGTTATCTTT | CASSLAPGGRVIF | . | TRBV11-3 | TRBD1 | TRBJ1-1
TGTGCCAGCAGTTGGGACAGGGGCAACGAGCAGTACTTC | CASSWDRGNEQYF | . | TRBV27 | TRBD1 | TRBJ2-7
TGCAGCGTTGGAGGCGGGACAGGGAATGGCTACACCTTC | CSVGGGTGNGYTF | . | TRBV29-1 | TRBD1 | TRBJ1-2
TGTGCCAGCAGTTTGGGGACAGGGGCCTACGAGCAGTACTTC | CASSLGTGAYEQYF | . | TRBV27 | TRBD1 | TRBJ2-7
TGTGCCATCAGTGAGTCTATAGGAGGGGGCAGGTATGGCTACACCTTC | CAISESIGGGRYGYTF | . | TRBV10-3 | TRBD1 | TRBJ1-2
TGTGCCAGCAGTCGGGACAGGGGGCGCGGTAGCCCGTATGGCTACACCTTC | CASSRDRGRGSPYGYTF | . | TRBV5-6 | TRBD1 | TRBJ1-2
TGTGCCAGCAGCTTAGTAATTTCGGCGGAGAGGTACTTC | CASSLVISAERYF | . | TRBV7-2 | . | TRBJ2-7
TGTGCCAGCAGCCTTAGGACAGGGGGCGCGACTGAAGCTTTCTTT | CASSLRTGGATEAFF | once | TRBV11-2 | TRBD1 | TRBJ1-1
TGTGCCAGCAGTCTAACAGGGGGCATAACTGAAGCTTTCTTT | CASSLTGGITEAFF | . | TRBV6-2/TRBV6-3 | TRBD1 | TRBJ1-1
TGTGCCAGGAGAAACAGGACGGAAGATTCACCCCTCCACTTT | CARRNRTEDSPLHF | . | TRBV5-5 | . | TRBJ1-6
TGTGCCAGCAGCTTCCCCTCCGAGTCTGGAAACACCATATATTTT | CASSFPSESGNTIYF | . | TRBV13 | . | TRBJ1-3
TGTGCCAGCAGTTACCGGTCTCCGCAGTATTTT | CASSYRSPQYF | . | TRBV6-2/TRBV6-3 | . | TRBJ2-3
TGTGCCAGCAGCTCAGGGTTGGGCTACACCTTC | CASSSGLGYTF | . | TRBV12-3/TRBV12-4 | . | TRBJ1-2